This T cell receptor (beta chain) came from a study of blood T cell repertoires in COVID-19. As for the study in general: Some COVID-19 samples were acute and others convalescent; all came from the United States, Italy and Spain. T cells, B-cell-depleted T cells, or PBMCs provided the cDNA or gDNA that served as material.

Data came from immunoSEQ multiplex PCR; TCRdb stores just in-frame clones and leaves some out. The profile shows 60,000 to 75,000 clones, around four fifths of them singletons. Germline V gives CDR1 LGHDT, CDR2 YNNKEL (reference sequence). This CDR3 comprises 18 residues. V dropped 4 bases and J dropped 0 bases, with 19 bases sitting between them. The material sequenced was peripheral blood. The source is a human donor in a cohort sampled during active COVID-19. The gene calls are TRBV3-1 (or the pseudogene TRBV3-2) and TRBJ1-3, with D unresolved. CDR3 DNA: TGTGCCAGCAGCCCAATGTTTAATACCTATTCCTCTGGAAACACCATATATTTT. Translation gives CASSPMFNTYSSGNTIYF.